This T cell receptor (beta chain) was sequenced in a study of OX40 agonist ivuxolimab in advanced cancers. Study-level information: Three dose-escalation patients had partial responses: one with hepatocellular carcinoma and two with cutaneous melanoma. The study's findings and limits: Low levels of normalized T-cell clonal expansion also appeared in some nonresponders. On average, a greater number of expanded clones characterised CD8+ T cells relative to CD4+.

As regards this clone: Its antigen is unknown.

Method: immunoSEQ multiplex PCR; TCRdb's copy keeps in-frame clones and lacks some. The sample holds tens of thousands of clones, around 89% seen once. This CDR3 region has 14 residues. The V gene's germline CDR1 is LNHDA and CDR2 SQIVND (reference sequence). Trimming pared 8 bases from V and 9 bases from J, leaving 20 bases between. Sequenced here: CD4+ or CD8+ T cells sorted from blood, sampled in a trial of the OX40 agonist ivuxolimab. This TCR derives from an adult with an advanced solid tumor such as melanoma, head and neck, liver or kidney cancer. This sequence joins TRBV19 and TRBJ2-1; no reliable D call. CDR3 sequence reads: CASSSLVTNGEQFF. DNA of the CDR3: TGTGCCAGTTCAAGTCTAGTTACAAACGGTGAGCAGTTCTTC.